The rows below give T cell receptor beta chains drawn from one sample of a study of T-cell reconstitution after alpha-beta-depleted transplantation in children. TCRdb independently ran MiXCR on the PCR reads; one entry per CDR3 protein. The sample has about 130,000 distinct CDR3 sequences; about 9.6% are singletons. Sequenced material: PBMCs, mostly from graft donor cells, taken 180 days after TCRalphabeta/CD19-depleted stem cell transplant. Source of these receptors: a girl in the first two years of life who had a stem cell transplant for combined immunodeficiency, so the T cells may come from the graft donor. The CDR3 runs from the conserved cysteine through the conserved F or W. A D gene is named only where the DNA matches it firmly. Clone size, where shown, is once, few, many, or a class for clones that have expanded.

v_gene,d_gene,j_gene,abundance,CDR3aa,CDR3nt
TRBV7-9,TRBD1,TRBJ1-1,few,CASSSPEGAQTEAFF,TGTGCCAGCAGCTCTCCCGAGGGGGCTCAGACTGAAGCTTTCTTT
TRBV12-3/TRBV12-4,TRBD2,TRBJ2-7,-,CASSKGLAGGPYEQYF,TGTGCCAGCAGTAAGGGACTAGCGGGAGGACCCTACGAGCAGTACTTC
TRBV7-6,-,TRBJ1-4,-,CASSSGTWRDGKLFF,TGTGCCAGCAGCTCCGGGACATGGAGGGACGGAAAACTGTTTTTT
TRBV7-6,-,TRBJ2-2,-,CASSLTVTGVLFF,TGTGCCAGCAGCTTGACAGTTACCGGGGTGCTGTTTTTT
TRBV6-1,-,TRBJ1-1,-,CASNQEGMNTEAFF,TGTGCCAGCAATCAAGAGGGTATGAACACTGAAGCTTTCTTT
TRBV29-1,TRBD2,TRBJ2-7,few,CSVEVLAGTYEQYF,TGCAGCGTTGAAGTACTAGCGGGGACCTACGAGCAGTACTTC
TRBV7-2,-,TRBJ2-7,-,CASSLEAHGIYEQYF,TGTGCCAGCAGCTTAGAGGCGCACGGGATCTACGAGCAGTACTTC
TRBV29-1,-,TRBJ2-7,many,CSVESGSYEQYF,TGCAGCGTTGAATCAGGGTCCTACGAGCAGTACTTC
TRBV20-1,-,TRBJ1-5,-,CSARTVWDQPQHF,TGCAGTGCTAGGACAGTCTGGGATCAGCCCCAGCATTTT
TRBV23-1,-,TRBJ2-7,-,CASSQSPGPTYEQYF,TGCGCCAGCAGTCAATCCCCAGGGCCCACCTACGAGCAGTACTTC
TRBV19,TRBD1,TRBJ2-6,-,CASRADRAGANVLTF,TGTGCCAGTAGGGCCGACAGGGCTGGGGCCAACGTCCTGACTTTC
TRBV19,-,TRBJ2-5,-,CASSPSSGQETQYF,TGTGCCAGTAGTCCCTCCTCGGGCCAAGAGACCCAGTACTTC
TRBV12-3/TRBV12-4,TRBD2,TRBJ2-1,-,CASRRGTRPTNF,TGTGCCAGCAGACGGGGGACTAGGCCCACCAACTTC
TRBV29-1,-,TRBJ2-1,many,CSVDPLPSYNEQFF,TGCAGCGTTGACCCACTCCCCTCCTACAATGAGCAGTTCTTC
TRBV15,-,TRBJ2-3,-,CATSRDRGFTSTDTQYF,TGTGCCACCAGCAGAGATCGCGGGTTTACTAGCACAGATACGCAGTATTTT